This is a list of T cell receptor beta chains from one sample in a study of cytomegalovirus exposure and HLA in healthy donors. Sequenced by immunoSEQ multiplex PCR; TCRdb stores in-frame clones only, minus some. This table holds roughly 130,000 clones, about 90% found once. Sequenced material: PBMCs. The source of these receptors is a man under 40 in good health and CMV-seronegative. Each CDR3 is given with its conserved first and last residue. D genes are given only for firm matches. For some rows the clone size is stated as once, few or many, or as a class when expanded; others skip it.

v_call	clone_size	d_call	j_call	cdr3_aa	cdr3_nt
TRBV19	.	.	TRBJ1-3	CASSPDRSSGNTIYF	TGTGCCAGTAGTCCCGACAGGTCCTCTGGAAACACCATATATTTT
TRBV28	.	TRBD1	TRBJ1-2	CASRSGQVGYTF	TGTGCCAGCAGAAGTGGACAGGTTGGCTACACCTTC
TRBV5-1	.	.	TRBJ2-2	CASSLEDSPTGELFF	TGCGCCAGCAGCTTGGAGGACAGCCCGACCGGGGAGCTGTTTTTT
TRBV6-5	.	.	TRBJ1-5	CASSYSPTGQPQHF	TGTGCCAGCAGTTACTCGCCGACAGGTCAGCCCCAGCATTTT
TRBV5-1	.	.	TRBJ2-1	CASSWSLASSYNEQFF	TGCGCCAGCAGCTGGAGTTTAGCAAGCTCCTACAATGAGCAGTTCTTC
TRBV27	.	.	TRBJ1-2	CASSTTTGYYGYTF	TGTGCCAGCAGTACAACTACAGGCTACTATGGCTACACCTTC
TRBV7-2	.	TRBD2	TRBJ2-3	CASSLSGGASSTDTQYF	TGTGCCAGCAGTCTTAGCGGGGGGGCTTCTAGCACAGATACGCAGTATTTT
TRBV6-6	.	.	TRBJ2-4	CASSSTGGLAKNIQYF	TGTGCCAGCTCCTCCACCGGGGGTCTAGCCAAAAACATTCAGTACTTC
TRBV28	.	TRBD1	TRBJ2-7	CASSRYRGAYEQYF	TGTGCCAGCAGTCGCTACAGGGGAGCCTACGAGCAGTACTTC
TRBV6-1	.	.	TRBJ2-5	CASSEGRGRETQYF	TGTGCCAGCAGTGAGGGGCGGGGAAGAGAGACCCAGTACTTC
TRBV7-8	.	.	TRBJ2-5	CASSLVGSEETQYF	TGTGCCAGCAGCTTAGTCGGCAGCGAAGAGACCCAGTACTTC
TRBV19	.	.	TRBJ2-7	CASSGADYEQYF	TGTGCCAGTAGTGGGGCGGACTACGAGCAGTACTTC
TRBV5-1	.	TRBD1	TRBJ1-1	CASSLGTGETEAFF	TGCGCCAGCAGCTTAGGGACAGGGGAAACTGAAGCTTTCTTT
TRBV6-5	.	TRBD1	TRBJ1-6	CAIKETGSGSPLHF	TGTGCCATCAAAGAGACAGGGAGCGGGTCACCCCTCCACTTT
TRBV18	few	TRBD1	TRBJ2-2	CASSEQGAGELFF	TGTGCCAGCTCTGAGCAGGGGGCCGGGGAGCTGTTTTTT
TRBV11-1	.	.	TRBJ2-3	CASSSGTYYSTDTQYF	TGTGCCAGCAGCTCAGGGACTTACTATAGCACAGATACGCAGTATTTT
TRBV4-1	.	.	TRBJ1-4	CASSQGVRFWEGVNEKLFF	TGCGCCAGCAGCCAAGGTGTCAGGTTTTGGGAGGGAGTCAATGAAAAACTGTTTTTT
TRBV10-1	.	.	TRBJ2-7	CASSDPDSPDYEQYF	TGCGCCAGCAGTGACCCGGACAGTCCAGACTACGAGCAGTACTTC
TRBV2	.	TRBD1	TRBJ2-6	CASARTGHSGANVLTF	TGTGCCAGCGCCCGGACAGGCCATTCTGGGGCCAACGTCCTGACTTTC
TRBV15	.	.	TRBJ2-5	CATSMPGDQETQYF	TGTGCCACCAGCATGCCGGGGGATCAAGAGACCCAGTACTTC
TRBV4-2	once	TRBD1	TRBJ2-7	CASSQDRGTYEQYF	TGTGCCAGCAGCCAGGACAGGGGGACCTACGAGCAGTACTTC
TRBV7-2	.	.	TRBJ2-7	CASSLARGTVRTYEQYF	TGTGCCAGCAGCTTAGCTCGGGGGACAGTGAGAACCTACGAGCAGTACTTC
TRBV7-2	.	.	TRBJ2-7	CASSLAGGSYEQYF	TGTGCCAGCAGCTTAGCGGGGGGATCCTACGAGCAGTACTTC
TRBV7-3	.	.	TRBJ1-6	CASSAEGLLNSPLHF	TGTGCCAGCAGCGCAGAAGGACTCCTTAATTCACCCCTCCACTTT
TRBV11-2	.	TRBD1	TRBJ1-2	CASSRQGDGYTF	TGTGCCAGCAGCCGACAGGGGGACGGCTACACCTTC
TRBV5-4	.	.	TRBJ2-7	CASSLEATGGVIDEQYF	TGTGCCAGCAGCTTGGAGGCGACCGGAGGGGTTATTGACGAGCAGTACTTC
TRBV6-1	.	.	TRBJ1-6	CASSENRAYNSPLHF	TGTGCCAGCAGTGAAAACAGGGCCTATAATTCACCCCTCCACTTT
TRBV7-8	few	.	TRBJ1-6	CASSFDRWWNSPLHF	TGTGCCAGCAGCTTTGACAGGTGGTGGAATTCACCCCTCCACTTT
TRBV28	.	.	TRBJ1-5	CASSLVTGLYQPQHF	TGTGCCAGCAGCCTCGTCACAGGGCTTTATCAGCCCCAGCATTTT
TRBV6-1	.	TRBD1	TRBJ1-3	CASSAGQPATIYF	TGTGCCAGCAGTGCGGGACAGCCGGCCACCATATATTTT
TRBV28	.	.	TRBJ2-7	CASERASYEQYF	TGTGCCAGCGAGCGGGCCTCCTACGAGCAGTACTTC
TRBV4-1	.	.	TRBJ1-5	CASSHDLRGQPQHF	TGCGCCAGCAGCCACGATCTCCGGGGGCAGCCCCAGCATTTT
TRBV28	few	TRBD1	TRBJ1-1	CASRPTPGQASAFF	TGTGCCAGCAGACCCACCCCGGGACAGGCTTCGGCTTTCTTT
TRBV27	.	.	TRBJ2-5	CASTSLGTLQETQYF	TGTGCCAGCACCTCCCTCGGGACACTCCAAGAGACCCAGTACTTC
TRBV27	.	.	TRBJ1-4	CASSLPGSTKNEKLFF	TGTGCCAGCAGTCTACCGGGGTCGACAAAGAATGAAAAACTGTTTTTT
TRBV6-1	.	.	TRBJ1-2	CASSEATSEANYGYTF	TGTGCCAGCAGTGAAGCGACATCGGAAGCTAACTATGGCTACACCTTC
TRBV28	.	TRBD2	TRBJ2-3	CASSLWRGASTDTQYF	TGTGCCAGCAGTTTATGGCGGGGGGCGAGCACAGATACGCAGTATTTT
TRBV4-2	.	TRBD1	TRBJ1-1	CASRGGVQGSAFF	TGTGCCAGCAGAGGTGGTGTACAGGGGTCCGCTTTCTTT
TRBV28	.	TRBD2	TRBJ2-1	CASSFGLAGGDEQFF	TGTGCCAGCAGTTTTGGACTAGCGGGGGGCGATGAGCAGTTCTTC
TRBV25-1	.	TRBD2	TRBJ2-7	CASRLAGSYEQYF	TGTGCCAGCAGACTAGCGGGGTCCTACGAGCAGTACTTC
TRBV7-2	.	.	TRBJ1-1	CASSPGLIRSTEAFF	TGTGCCAGCAGCCCGGGACTTATCAGGAGCACTGAAGCTTTCTTT
TRBV5-7	once	TRBD1	TRBJ2-1	CASSKDREQMDEQFF	TGTGCCAGCAGCAAGGACAGGGAGCAGATGGATGAGCAGTTCTTC
TRBV7-6	.	.	TRBJ2-7	CASSGRHSYEQYF	TGTGCCAGCAGCGGGAGGCATTCCTACGAGCAGTACTTC
TRBV28	.	.	TRBJ1-5	CASSPQGTPNQPQHF	TGTGCCAGCAGCCCACAGGGAACCCCCAATCAGCCCCAGCATTTT
TRBV10-3	.	TRBD2	TRBJ2-7	CAISEPPGLAVYEQYF	TGTGCCATCAGTGAGCCTCCGGGACTAGCGGTATACGAGCAGTACTTC
TRBV2	.	TRBD1	TRBJ2-5	CASSERQGQETQYF	TGTGCCAGCAGTGAACGACAGGGCCAAGAGACCCAGTACTTC
TRBV5-6	.	.	TRBJ1-1	CASSPDVWGGISTEAFF	TGTGCCAGCAGCCCCGATGTGTGGGGCGGAATTTCCACTGAAGCTTTCTTT
TRBV7-2	.	TRBD1	TRBJ1-6	CASSLFPFLQGAGDSPLHF	TGTGCCAGCAGCTTATTCCCCTTCCTACAGGGGGCTGGGGATTCACCCCTCCACTTT
TRBV4-3	.	TRBD1	TRBJ1-1	CASSQDVAGGPDTEAFF	TGCGCCAGCAGCCAAGATGTGGCAGGGGGGCCGGACACTGAAGCTTTCTTT
TRBV14	.	TRBD1	TRBJ1-2	CASSQLAGTGRYYGYTF	TGTGCCAGCAGCCAACTGGCCGGGACAGGACGTTACTATGGCTACACCTTC
TRBV18	.	TRBD1	TRBJ1-2	CASSSAPLQGLTYGYTF	TGTGCCAGCTCATCCGCTCCCCTACAGGGGCTGACCTATGGCTACACCTTC
TRBV5-6	.	TRBD1	TRBJ1-1	CASSRSLTGGTEAFF	TGTGCCAGCAGCCGGTCGCTAACAGGGGGCACTGAAGCTTTCTTT
TRBV19	.	.	TRBJ2-2	CASSIATIGGLGTGELFF	TGTGCCAGTAGTATAGCGACGATCGGGGGATTAGGCACCGGGGAGCTGTTTTTT
TRBV18	.	TRBD1	TRBJ2-7	CASSPGDRGYEQYF	TGTGCCAGCTCACCAGGAGACAGGGGCTACGAGCAGTACTTC
TRBV5-8	.	.	TRBJ1-2	CASSPGQYVNYGYTF	TGTGCCAGCAGCCCCGGACAGTACGTCAACTATGGCTACACCTTC
TRBV14	.	TRBD2	TRBJ2-1	CASSQDLAGALFDEQFF	TGTGCCAGCAGCCAAGATTTAGCGGGGGCACTCTTCGATGAGCAGTTCTTC
TRBV11-2	.	TRBD1	TRBJ1-2	CASSLTGRNGYTF	TGTGCCAGCAGCTTGACAGGGAGAAATGGCTACACCTTC